The 6 T cell receptor beta chains in this list originate from one sample, sequenced in a study of OX40 agonist ivuxolimab in advanced cancers. The data were produced by immunoSEQ multiplex PCR, yet TCRdb's version contains in-frame clones alone and is incomplete. The data contain approximately 45,000 clones, more than 75% of them singletons. The sample consisted of CD4+ or CD8+ T cells sorted from blood, taken in a trial of the OX40 agonist ivuxolimab. These receptors were collected from an adult with an advanced solid tumor such as melanoma, head and neck, liver or kidney cancer.

The chain carries TRBV9 and TRBJ1-5; D uncertain. This CDR3 is built from 15 residues. Looked up from germline, CDR1 is SGDLS and CDR2 is YYNGEE. V was shortened by 0 bases and J by 2 bases, with 9 bases between the two germline ends. The CDR3 DNA reads as TGTGCCAGCAGCGTAGGTGAGGTCGGCAATCAGCCCCAGCATTTT. It specifies CASSVGEVGNQPQHF.

The gene calls are TRBV28 and TRBJ1-4; D gene ambiguous. Germline V gene sequence: CDR1 MDHEN, CDR2 SYDVKM. V gave up 3 bases and J gave up 4 bases, with 6 bases separating them. The CDR3 loop spans 13 amino acids. CDR3 loop: CASSFPYNEKLFF. In DNA form, the CDR3 reads TGTGCCAGCAGTTTCCCCTATAATGAAAAACTGTTTTTT.

This clone was recorded only once. The rearrangement links TRBV7-8 to TRBJ1-1; TRBD1 matches at 8 bases. The CDR3 sequence is 15 residues long. Germline V gene data show CDR1 as SGHVS and CDR2 as FQNEAQ. The junction had 6 bases not matched to a gene; V was cut back by 2 bases and J by 4 bases. CDR3 coding DNA: TGTGCCAGCAGCTTAATGGGAACAGGGGGCACTGAAGCTTTCTTT. Translation: CASSLMGTGGTEAFF.

The rearrangement joins TRBV4-2 to TRBJ1-2; weak D call: TRBD1 (6 bases). The CDR3 sequence is 13 residues long. Germline V gene data show CDR1 as LGHNA and CDR2 as YNFKEQ. Trimming took 4 bases from V and 8 from J, leaving 14 bases between them. The CDR3 sequence: CASSPELRGGYTF. DNA of the CDR3: TGTGCCAGCAGCCCCGAGTTGAGGGGGGGCTACACCTTC.

This clone was recorded once. The rearrangement joins TRBV7-9 to TRBJ2-5, with TRBD2 as a possible D gene (7 bases). The CDR3 length is 15 residues. V lost 1 base and J 5 bases, leaving 14 bases between the germline ends. Germline V gene sequence: CDR1 SEHNR, CDR2 FQNEAQ (reference sequence). Here the CDR3 DNA reads TGTGCCAGCAGCTTAGACTGGGGGGGGCTGGAGACCCAGTACTTC. Protein sequence: CASSLDWGGLETQYF.

This clone was observed a few times. The gene calls are TRBV9 and TRBJ2-1; D is unclear. CDR1 is SGDLS and CDR2 is YYNGEE in the germline V gene. The germline V and J ends were trimmed by 0 bases and 8 bases, with 12 bases remaining between them. The CDR3 is 14 residues long. The CDR3 here is CASSVVGALDEQFF. CDR3 coding DNA: TGTGCCAGCAGCGTAGTTGGTGCTCTCGATGAGCAGTTCTTC.